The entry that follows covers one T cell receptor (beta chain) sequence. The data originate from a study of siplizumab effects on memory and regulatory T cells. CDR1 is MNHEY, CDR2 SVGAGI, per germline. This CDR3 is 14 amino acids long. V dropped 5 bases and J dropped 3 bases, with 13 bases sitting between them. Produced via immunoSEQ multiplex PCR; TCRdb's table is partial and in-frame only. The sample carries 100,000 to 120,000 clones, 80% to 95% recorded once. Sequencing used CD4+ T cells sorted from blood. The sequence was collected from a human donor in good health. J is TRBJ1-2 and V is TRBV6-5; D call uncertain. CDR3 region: CASSPGSTDYGYTF. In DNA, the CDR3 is TGTGCCAGCAGTCCCGGGTCCACAGACTATGGCTACACCTTC.